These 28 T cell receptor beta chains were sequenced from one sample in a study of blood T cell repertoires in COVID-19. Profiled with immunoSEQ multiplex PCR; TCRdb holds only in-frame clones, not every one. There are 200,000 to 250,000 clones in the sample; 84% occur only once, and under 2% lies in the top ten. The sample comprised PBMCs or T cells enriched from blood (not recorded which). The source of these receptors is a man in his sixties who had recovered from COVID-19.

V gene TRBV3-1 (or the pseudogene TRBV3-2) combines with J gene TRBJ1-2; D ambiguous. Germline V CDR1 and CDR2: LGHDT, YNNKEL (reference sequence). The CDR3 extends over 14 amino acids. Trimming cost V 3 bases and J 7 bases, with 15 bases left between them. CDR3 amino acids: CASSHNHRAGGYTF. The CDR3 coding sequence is TGTGCCAGCAGCCACAACCACCGTGCCGGTGGCTACACCTTC.

CDR3 sequence (DNA): TGTGCCAGCAGCTTAGCACGGAGCAACACTGAAGCTTTCTTT. Translated, it gives CASSLARSNTEAFF. The V gene is TRBV11-2, the J gene TRBJ1-1, with D unresolved. From germline, CDR1 is SGHAT and CDR2 FQNNGV. The CDR3 has 14 residues. Trimming shortened V by 1 base and J by 2 bases, and 8 bases separated the two germline ends.

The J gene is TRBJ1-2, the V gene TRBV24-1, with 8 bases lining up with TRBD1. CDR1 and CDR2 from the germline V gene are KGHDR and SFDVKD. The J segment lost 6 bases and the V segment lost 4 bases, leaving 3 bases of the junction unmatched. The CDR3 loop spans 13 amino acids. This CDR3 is CATSDRTGNGYTF. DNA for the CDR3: TGTGCCACCAGTGACCGGACAGGGAATGGCTACACCTTC.

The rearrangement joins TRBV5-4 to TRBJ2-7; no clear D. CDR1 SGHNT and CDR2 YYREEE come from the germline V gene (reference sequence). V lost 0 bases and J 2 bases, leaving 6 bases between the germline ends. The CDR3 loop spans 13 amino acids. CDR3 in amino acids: CASSLESPYEQYF. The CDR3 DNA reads TGTGCCAGCAGCTTGGAGAGTCCCTACGAGCAGTACTTC.

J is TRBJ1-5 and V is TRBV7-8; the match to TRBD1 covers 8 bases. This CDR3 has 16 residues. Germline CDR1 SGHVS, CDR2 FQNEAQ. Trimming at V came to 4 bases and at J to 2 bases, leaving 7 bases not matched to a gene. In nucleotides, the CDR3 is TGTGCCAGCAGCTCGCAGGGGGCGCGGGGCAATCAGCCCCAGCATTTT. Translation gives CASSSQGARGNQPQHF.

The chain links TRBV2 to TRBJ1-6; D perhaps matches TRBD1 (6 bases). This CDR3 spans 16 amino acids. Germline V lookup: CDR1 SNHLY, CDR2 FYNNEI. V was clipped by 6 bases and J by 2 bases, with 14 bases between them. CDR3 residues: CASRQGIDAYNSPLHF. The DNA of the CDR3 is TGTGCCAGCAGACAGGGTATAGACGCCTATAATTCACCCCTCCACTTT.

CDR3 DNA sequence: TGTGCCAGCAGCACAGATAACTATGGCTACACCTTC. This translates into CASSTDNYGYTF. The chain joins TRBV5-5 to TRBJ1-2, with D unresolved. This CDR3 has 12 residues. V lost 4 bases, J lost 1 base, and 5 bases lay in between. The germline gives CDR1 SGHKS, CDR2 YYEKEE (reference sequence).

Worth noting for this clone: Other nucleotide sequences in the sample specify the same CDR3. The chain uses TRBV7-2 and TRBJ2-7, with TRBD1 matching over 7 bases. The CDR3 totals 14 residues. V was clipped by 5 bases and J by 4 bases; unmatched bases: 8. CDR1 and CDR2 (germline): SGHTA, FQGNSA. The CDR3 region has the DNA TGTGCCAGCAGCCTAAGACAGGGACCATACGAGCAGTACTTC. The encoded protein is CASSLRQGPYEQYF.

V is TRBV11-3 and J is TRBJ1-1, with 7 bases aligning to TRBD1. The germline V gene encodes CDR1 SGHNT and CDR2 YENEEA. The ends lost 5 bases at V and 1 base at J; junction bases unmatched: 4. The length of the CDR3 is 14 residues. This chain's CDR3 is CASSHRGGNTEAFF. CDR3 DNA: TGTGCCAGCAGCCACAGGGGTGGGAACACTGAAGCTTTCTTT.

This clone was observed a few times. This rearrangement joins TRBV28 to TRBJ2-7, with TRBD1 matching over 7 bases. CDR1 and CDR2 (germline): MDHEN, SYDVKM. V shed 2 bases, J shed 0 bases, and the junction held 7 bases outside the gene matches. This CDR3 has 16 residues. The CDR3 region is CASSLTTQGISYEQYF. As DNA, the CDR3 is TGTGCCAGCAGTTTAACCACACAGGGGATCTCCTACGAGCAGTACTTC.

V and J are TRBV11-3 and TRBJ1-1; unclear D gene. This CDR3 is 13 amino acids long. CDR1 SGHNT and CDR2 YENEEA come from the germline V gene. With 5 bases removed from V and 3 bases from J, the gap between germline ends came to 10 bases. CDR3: CASSVFSDTEAFF. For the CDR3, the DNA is TGTGCCAGCAGCGTCTTCAGTGACACTGAAGCTTTCTTT.

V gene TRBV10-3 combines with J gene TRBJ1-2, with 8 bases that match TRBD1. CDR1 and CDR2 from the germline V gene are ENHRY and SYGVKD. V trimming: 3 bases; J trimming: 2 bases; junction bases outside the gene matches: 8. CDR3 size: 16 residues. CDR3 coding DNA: TGTGCCATCAGTGACCAGGGGGCTCTACAAAACTATGGCTACACCTTC. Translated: CAISDQGALQNYGYTF.

The CDR3 nucleotides read TGTGCCAGCAGTGTACCATTGGGGGGGGTAGTTGAAGCTTTCTTT. It is translated as CASSVPLGGVVEAFF. The V and J genes are TRBV2 and TRBJ1-1, with TRBD1 as a possible D gene (5 bases). Germline V gene lookup returns CDR1 SNHLY and CDR2 FYNNEI. The V gene lost 4 bases and the J gene lost 7 bases, with 19 bases spanning the gap. This CDR3 is 15 amino acids long.

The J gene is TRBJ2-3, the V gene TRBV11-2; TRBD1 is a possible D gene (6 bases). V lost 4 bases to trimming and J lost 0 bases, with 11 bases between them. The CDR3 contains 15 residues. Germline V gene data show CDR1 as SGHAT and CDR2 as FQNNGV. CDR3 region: CASSWLTGSTDTQYF. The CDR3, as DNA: TGTGCCAGCAGCTGGTTGACAGGTAGCACAGATACGCAGTATTTT. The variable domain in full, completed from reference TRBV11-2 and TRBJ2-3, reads EAGVAQSPRYKIIEKRQSVAFWCNPISGHATLYWYQQILGQGPKLLIQFQNNGVVDDSQLPKDRFSAERLKGVDSTLKIQPAKLEDSAVYLCASSWLTGSTDTQYFGPGTRLTVL.

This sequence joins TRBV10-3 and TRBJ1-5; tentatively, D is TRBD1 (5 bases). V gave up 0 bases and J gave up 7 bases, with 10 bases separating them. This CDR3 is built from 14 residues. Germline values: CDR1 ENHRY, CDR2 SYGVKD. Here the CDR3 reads CAISESREDQPQHF. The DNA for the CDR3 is TGTGCCATCAGTGAGTCCAGGGAGGACCAGCCCCAGCATTTT.

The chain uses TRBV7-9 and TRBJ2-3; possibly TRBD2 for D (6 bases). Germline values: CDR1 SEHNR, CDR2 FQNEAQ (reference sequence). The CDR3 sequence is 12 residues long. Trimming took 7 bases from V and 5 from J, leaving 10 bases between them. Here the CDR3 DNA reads TGTGCCAGCAACCCCGGGGGAGATACGCAGTATTTT. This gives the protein CASNPGGDTQYF. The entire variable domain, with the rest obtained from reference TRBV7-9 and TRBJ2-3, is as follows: DTGVSQNPRHKITKRGQNVTFRCDPISEHNRLYWYRQTLGQGPEFLTYFQNEAQLEKSRLLSDRFSAERPKGSFSTLEIQRTEQGDSAMYLCASNPGGDTQYFGPGTRLTVL.

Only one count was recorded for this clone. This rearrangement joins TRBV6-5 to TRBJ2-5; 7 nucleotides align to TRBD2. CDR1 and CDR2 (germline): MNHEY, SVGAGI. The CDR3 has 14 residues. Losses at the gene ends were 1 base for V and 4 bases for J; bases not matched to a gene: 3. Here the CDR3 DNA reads TGTGCCAGCAGTTACTGGCGGGGGTTAGAGACCCAGTACTTC. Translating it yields CASSYWRGLETQYF.

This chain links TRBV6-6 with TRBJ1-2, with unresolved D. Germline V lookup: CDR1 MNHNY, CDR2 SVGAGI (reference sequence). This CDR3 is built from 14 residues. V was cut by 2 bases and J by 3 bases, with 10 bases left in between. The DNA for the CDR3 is TGTGCCAGCAGTTACGAGAGGGAGGACTATGGCTACACCTTC. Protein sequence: CASSYEREDYGYTF.

In nucleotides, the CDR3 is TGTGCCAGCAGTTTGGAGACTAATGAAAAACTGTTTTTT. Protein sequence: CASSLETNEKLFF. V usage is TRBV12-3 or TRBV12-4 and J usage is TRBJ1-4; no clear D. The germline V and J ends were trimmed by 3 bases and 2 bases, with 4 bases remaining between them. The CDR3 loop spans 13 amino acids.

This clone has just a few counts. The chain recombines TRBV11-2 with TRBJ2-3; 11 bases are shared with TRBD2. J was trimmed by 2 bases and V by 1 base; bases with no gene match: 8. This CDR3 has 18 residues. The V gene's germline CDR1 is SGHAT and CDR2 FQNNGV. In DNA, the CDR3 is TGTGCCAGCAGCTTAGGGGGACTAGCGGACCGGGCCACAGATACGCAGTATTTT. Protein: CASSLGGLADRATDTQYF. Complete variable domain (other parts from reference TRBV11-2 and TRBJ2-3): EAGVAQSPRYKIIEKRQSVAFWCNPISGHATLYWYQQILGQGPKLLIQFQNNGVVDDSQLPKDRFSAERLKGVDSTLKIQPAKLEDSAVYLCASSLGGLADRATDTQYFGPGTRLTVL.

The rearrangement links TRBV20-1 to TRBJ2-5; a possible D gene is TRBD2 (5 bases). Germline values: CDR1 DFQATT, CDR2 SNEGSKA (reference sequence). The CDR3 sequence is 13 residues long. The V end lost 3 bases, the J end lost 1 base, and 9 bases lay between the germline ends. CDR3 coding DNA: TGCAGTGCTAGTAGAGGGTTCCAAGAGACCCAGTACTTC. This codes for CSASRGFQETQYF.

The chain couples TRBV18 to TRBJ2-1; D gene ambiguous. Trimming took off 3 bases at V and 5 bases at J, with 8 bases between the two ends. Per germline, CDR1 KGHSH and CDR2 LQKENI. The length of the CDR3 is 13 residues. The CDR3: CASSPLTDNEQFF. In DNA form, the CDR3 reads TGTGCCAGCTCACCTTTGACTGACAATGAGCAGTTCTTC. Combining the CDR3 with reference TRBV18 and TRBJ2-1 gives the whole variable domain NAGVMQNPRHLVRRRGQEARLRCSPMKGHSHVYWYRQLPEEGLKFMVYLQKENIIDESGMPKERFSAEFPKEGPSILRIQQVVRGDSAAYFCASSPLTDNEQFFGPGTRLTVL.

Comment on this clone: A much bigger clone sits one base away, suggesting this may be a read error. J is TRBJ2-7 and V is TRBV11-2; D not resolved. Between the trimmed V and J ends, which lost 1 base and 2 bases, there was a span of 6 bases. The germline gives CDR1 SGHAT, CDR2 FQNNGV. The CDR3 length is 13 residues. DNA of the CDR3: TGTGCCAGCAGCTTAGGGCAGACCTACGAGCAGTACTTC. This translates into CASSLGQTYEQYF.

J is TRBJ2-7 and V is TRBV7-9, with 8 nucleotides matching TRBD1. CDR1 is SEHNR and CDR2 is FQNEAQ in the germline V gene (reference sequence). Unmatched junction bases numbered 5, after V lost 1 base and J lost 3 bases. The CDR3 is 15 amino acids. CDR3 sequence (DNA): TGTGCCAGCAGCTTAGGGCAGGGGGCTCGCTACGAGCAGTACTTC. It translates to CASSLGQGARYEQYF. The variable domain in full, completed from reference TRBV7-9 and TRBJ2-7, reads DTGVSQNPRHKITKRGQNVTFRCDPISEHNRLYWYRQTLGQGPEFLTYFQNEAQLEKSRLLSDRFSAERPKGSFSTLEIQRTEQGDSAMYLCASSLGQGARYEQYFGPGTRLTVT.

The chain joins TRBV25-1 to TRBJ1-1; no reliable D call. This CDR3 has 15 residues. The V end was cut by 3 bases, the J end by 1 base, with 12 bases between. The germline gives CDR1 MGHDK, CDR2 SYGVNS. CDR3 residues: CASSDMGSKNTEAFF. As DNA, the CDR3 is TGTGCCAGCAGTGATATGGGCAGTAAGAACACTGAAGCTTTCTTT.

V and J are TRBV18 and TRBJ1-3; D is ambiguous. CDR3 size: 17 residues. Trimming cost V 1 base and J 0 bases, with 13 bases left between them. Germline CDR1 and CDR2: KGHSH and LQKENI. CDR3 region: CASSPQMGQNSGNTIYF. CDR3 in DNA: TGTGCCAGCTCACCACAGATGGGCCAGAACTCTGGAAACACCATATATTTT.

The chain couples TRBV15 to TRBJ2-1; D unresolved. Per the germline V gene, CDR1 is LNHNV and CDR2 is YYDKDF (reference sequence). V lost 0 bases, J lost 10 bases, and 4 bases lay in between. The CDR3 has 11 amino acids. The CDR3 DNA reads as TGTGCCACCAGCAGAGATATCGAGCAGTTCTTC. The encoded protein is CATSRDIEQFF.

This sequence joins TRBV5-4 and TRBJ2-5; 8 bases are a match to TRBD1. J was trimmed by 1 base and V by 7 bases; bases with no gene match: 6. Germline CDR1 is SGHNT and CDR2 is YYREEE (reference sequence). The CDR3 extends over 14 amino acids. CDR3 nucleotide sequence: TGTGCCAGCGGTCGGACAGGGACCCAAGAGACCCAGTACTTC. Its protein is CASGRTGTQETQYF.